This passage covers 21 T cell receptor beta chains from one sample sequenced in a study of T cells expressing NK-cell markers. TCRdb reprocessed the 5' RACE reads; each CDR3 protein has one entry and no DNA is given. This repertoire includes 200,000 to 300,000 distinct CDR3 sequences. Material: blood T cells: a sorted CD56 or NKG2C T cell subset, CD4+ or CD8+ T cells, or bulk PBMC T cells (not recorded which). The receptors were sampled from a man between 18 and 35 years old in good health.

CDR3 residues: CSAPFGFRSAKNIQYF. The rearrangement links TRBV20-1 to TRBJ2-4; TCRdb selects TRBD1, and the lack of DNA leaves this call unchecked. The CDR3 extends over 16 amino acids. Germline CDR1 is DFQATT and CDR2 is SNEGSKA (reference sequence).

The CDR3 loop is CATGAGEAKNIQYF. The chain employs TRBV24-1 and TRBJ2-4; TCRdb's D gene call, TRBD1, goes unchecked for lack of DNA. The CDR3 runs 14 residues. Germline V gives CDR1 KGHDR, CDR2 SFDVKD.

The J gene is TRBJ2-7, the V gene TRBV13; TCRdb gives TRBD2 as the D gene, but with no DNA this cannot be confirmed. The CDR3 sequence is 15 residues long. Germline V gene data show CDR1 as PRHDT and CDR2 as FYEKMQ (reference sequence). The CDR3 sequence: CASTALVAASYEQYF.

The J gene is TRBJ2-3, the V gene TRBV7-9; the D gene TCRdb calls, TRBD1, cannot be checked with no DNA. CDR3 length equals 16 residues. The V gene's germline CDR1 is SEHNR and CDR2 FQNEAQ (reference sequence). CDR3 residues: CASSLRGTGGADTQYF.

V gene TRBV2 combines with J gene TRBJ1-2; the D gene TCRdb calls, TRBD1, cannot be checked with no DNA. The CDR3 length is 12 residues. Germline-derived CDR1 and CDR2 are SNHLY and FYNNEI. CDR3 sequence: CASRGGEVGYTF.

CDR3 sequence reads: CSAQGLARAGEQFF. This rearrangement joins TRBV20-1 to TRBJ2-1; the D call from TCRdb, TRBD2, cannot be confirmed without DNA. The CDR3 loop spans 14 amino acids. Germline V CDR1 and CDR2: DFQATT, SNEGSKA (reference sequence).

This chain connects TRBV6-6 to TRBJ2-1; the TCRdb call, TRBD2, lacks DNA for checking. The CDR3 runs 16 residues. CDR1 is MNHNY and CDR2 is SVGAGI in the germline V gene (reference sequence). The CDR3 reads CASRQLRTSGGNEQFF.

CDR3 loop: CSVAGTLVETQYF. The rearrangement links TRBV29-1 to TRBJ2-5; the TCRdb call, TRBD2, lacks DNA for checking. Per the germline V gene, CDR1 is SQVTM and CDR2 is ANQGSEA. This CDR3 is 13 amino acids long.

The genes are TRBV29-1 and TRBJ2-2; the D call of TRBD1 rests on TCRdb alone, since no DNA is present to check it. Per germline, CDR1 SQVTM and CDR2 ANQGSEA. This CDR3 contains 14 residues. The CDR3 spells CSGRLRQDTGELFF.

The CDR3 spells CASSSRTSGTDNEQFF. This chain connects TRBV5-1 to TRBJ2-1; the TCRdb call, TRBD2, lacks DNA for checking. The CDR3 spans 16 residues. Germline V gene sequence: CDR1 SGHRS, CDR2 YFSETQ.

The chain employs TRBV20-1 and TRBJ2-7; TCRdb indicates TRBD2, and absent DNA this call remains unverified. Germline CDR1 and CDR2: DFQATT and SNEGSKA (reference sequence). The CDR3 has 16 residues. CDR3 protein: CSARLGVAGVTDEQYF.

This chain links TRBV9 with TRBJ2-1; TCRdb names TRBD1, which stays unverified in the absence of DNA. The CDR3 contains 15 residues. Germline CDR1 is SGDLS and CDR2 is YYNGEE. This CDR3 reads CASSVPGGSYNEQFF.

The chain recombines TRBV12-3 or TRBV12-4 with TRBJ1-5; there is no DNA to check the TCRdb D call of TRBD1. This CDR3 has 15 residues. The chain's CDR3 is CASSLPSRGPSTQHF.

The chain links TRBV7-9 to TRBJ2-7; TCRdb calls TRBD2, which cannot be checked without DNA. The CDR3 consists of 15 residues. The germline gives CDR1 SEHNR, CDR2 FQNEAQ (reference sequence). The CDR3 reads CASSRGTPFGYEQYF.

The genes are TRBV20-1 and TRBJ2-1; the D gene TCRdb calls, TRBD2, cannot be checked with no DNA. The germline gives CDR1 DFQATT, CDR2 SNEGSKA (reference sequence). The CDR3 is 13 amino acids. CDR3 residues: CSALSGTLREQFF.

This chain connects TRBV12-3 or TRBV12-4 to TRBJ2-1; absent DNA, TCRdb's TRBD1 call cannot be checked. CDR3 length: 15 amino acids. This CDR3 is CASSPRQGAGNEQFF.

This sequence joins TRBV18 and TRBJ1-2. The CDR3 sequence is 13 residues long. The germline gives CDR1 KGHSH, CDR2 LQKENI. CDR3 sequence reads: CASSPDGNYGYTF.

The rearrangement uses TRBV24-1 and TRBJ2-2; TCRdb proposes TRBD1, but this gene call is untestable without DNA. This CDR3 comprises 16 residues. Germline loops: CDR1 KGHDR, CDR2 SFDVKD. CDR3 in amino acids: CATSELTGWDTGELFF.

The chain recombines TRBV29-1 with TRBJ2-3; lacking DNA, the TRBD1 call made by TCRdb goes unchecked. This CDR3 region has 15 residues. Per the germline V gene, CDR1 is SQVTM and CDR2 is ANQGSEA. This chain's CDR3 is CSVEPESGGRDTQYF.

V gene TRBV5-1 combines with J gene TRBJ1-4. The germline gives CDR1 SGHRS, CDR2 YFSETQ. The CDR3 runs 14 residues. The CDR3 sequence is CASSLGGRDEKLFF.

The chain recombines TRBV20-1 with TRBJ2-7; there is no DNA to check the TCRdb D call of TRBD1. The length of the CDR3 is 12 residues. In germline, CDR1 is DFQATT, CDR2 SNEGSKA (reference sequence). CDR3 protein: CSRITGTGEQYF.